This T cell receptor beta chain came from a study of cytomegalovirus exposure and HLA in healthy donors. Findings and limits, study-wide: 87-base-pair reads could not separate some V segments, including TRBV6-2 and TRBV6-3.

The V gene's germline CDR1 is SNHLY and CDR2 FYNNEI. V lost 5 bases to trimming and J lost 4 bases, with 7 bases between them. The length of the CDR3 is 12 residues. This clone has only a few counts. The antigen remains unidentified. 60 Vbeta and 13 Jbeta primers were used in PCR. Assay used: immunoSEQ multiplex PCR; TCRdb lists only in-frame clones, some missing. Of about 36,000 clones in the sample, approximately 55% are singletons; the top ten hold less than 7%. The sample consisted of PBMCs. The chain carries TRBV2 and TRBJ2-3; D gene unclear. The sequence was collected from a woman aged 40 to 50 in good health and CMV-seropositive. This chain's CDR3 is CASSLEADTQYF. The CDR3 DNA reads as TGTGCCAGCAGTCTAGAAGCAGATACGCAGTATTTT.